The 19 T cell receptor beta chains in this list originate from one sample, sequenced in a study of T cells in Graves' hyperthyroidism and ophthalmopathy. TCR beta CDR3 regions were amplified from RNA transcripts. First-round RT-PCR of the TCR CDR3 relied on the HTBI primer set. From the multiplex PCR reads, TCRdb called clonotypes with MiXCR, one entry per CDR3 protein. The sample lists about 360,000 distinct CDR3 sequences, roughly 25% occurring once. Material: blood. The receptors were sampled from a man aged 45 to 65 with Graves' hyperthyroidism.

This clonotype was seen only a few times. The chain is built from TRBV27 and TRBJ1-4; D remains unclear. Per germline, CDR1 MNHEY and CDR2 SMNVEV (reference sequence). CDR3 length equals 14 residues. V was pared by 3 bases and J by 0 bases, with 5 bases between. As DNA, the CDR3 is TGTGCCAGCAGTTTTTCTGCAACTAATGAAAAACTGTTTTTT. It encodes CASSFSATNEKLFF.

Many counts were recorded for this clonotype. The J gene is TRBJ1-5, the V gene TRBV2; TRBD1 matches at 7 bases. J gave up 2 bases and V 3 bases, and 4 bases lay outside the gene matches. CDR1 is SNHLY, CDR2 FYNNEI, per germline. CDR3 size: 15 residues. CDR3 amino acids: CASSDGTARNQPQHF. CDR3 DNA: TGTGCCAGCAGTGACGGGACAGCGCGCAATCAGCCCCAGCATTTT.

This clonotype occurred a few times. V and J are TRBV20-1 and TRBJ2-7; D may correspond to TRBD1 or TRBD2 (5 bases each). V lost 5 bases, J lost 6 bases, and 11 bases lay in between. The CDR3 is made up of 11 amino acids. Per the germline V gene, CDR1 is DFQATT and CDR2 is SNEGSKA (reference sequence). The CDR3 reads CSAPDSGEQYF. CDR3 nucleotides: TGCAGTGCTCCCGACAGCGGCGAGCAGTACTTC.

J is TRBJ2-3 and V is TRBV5-4, with D tentatively TRBD1 or TRBD2 (6 bases each). This CDR3 contains 17 residues. V gave up 3 bases and J gave up 1 base, with 18 bases separating them. The germline CDR1 and CDR2 sequences are SGHNT and YYREEE (reference sequence). The CDR3 DNA follows: TGTGCCAGCAGCTCCGGTGGTGGGGGCGGGGGCACAGATACGCAGTATTTT. Encoded protein: CASSSGGGGGGTDTQYF. The full variable domain, in which reference TRBV5-4 and TRBJ2-3 provide the parts outside the CDR3, is ETGVTQSPTHLIKTRGQQVTLRCSSQSGHNTVSWYQQALGQGPQFIFQYYREEENGRGNFPPRFSGLQFPNYSSELNVNALELDDSALYLCASSSGGGGGGTDTQYFGPGTRLTVL.

The rearrangement links TRBV28 to TRBJ1-5; the D is unclear. V lost 6 bases and J lost 5, with 17 bases in between. The length of the CDR3 is 15 residues. Germline V gene sequence: CDR1 MDHEN, CDR2 SYDVKM. This chain's CDR3 is CASSPARPDDQPQHF. The CDR3 DNA follows: TGTGCCAGCAGCCCCGCAAGGCCAGACGATCAGCCCCAGCATTTT.

The table lists this clonotype with a few counts. The chain joins TRBV29-1 to TRBJ2-5; D gene unclear. Germline CDR1 is SQVTM and CDR2 is ANQGSEA. The V end lost 0 bases, the J end lost 6 bases, and 23 bases lay between the germline ends. The CDR3 contains 17 residues. The DNA for the CDR3 is TGCAGCGTTGAAGATCCGTCGATTATGGGCCACAGCCAGACCCAGTACTTC. Translating gives CSVEDPSIMGHSQTQYF. The variable domain in full, with the rest retrieved from reference TRBV29-1 and TRBJ2-5, is SAVISQKPSRDICQRGTSLTIQCQVDSQVTMMFWYRQQPGQSLTLIATANQGSEATYESGFVIDKFPISRPNLTFSTLTVSNMSPEDSSIYLCSVEDPSIMGHSQTQYFGPGTRLLVL.

This clonotype has at least ten counts. The chain links TRBV6-1 to TRBJ2-3, with D perhaps assigned TRBD1 or TRBD2 (5 bases each). V lost 5 bases to trimming and J lost 0 bases, with 12 bases between them. Germline V gene data show CDR1 as MNHNS and CDR2 as SASEGT. The CDR3 contains 15 residues. CDR3 residues: CASSLRGTSTDTQYF. CDR3 bases: TGTGCCAGCAGTCTGAGGGGAACTAGCACAGATACGCAGTATTTT.

This clonotype was seen repeatedly, ten times or more. This chain links TRBV12-3 or TRBV12-4 with TRBJ2-7, with D perhaps TRBD2 (6 bases). V lost 5 bases to trimming and J lost 2 bases, with 16 bases between them. The CDR3 runs 15 residues. CDR3 loop: CASSRVERAPYEQYF. CDR3 bases: TGTGCCAGCAGTCGGGTGGAGCGGGCGCCCTACGAGCAGTACTTC.

V and J are TRBV10-2 and TRBJ2-1; no clear D. V was clipped by 6 bases and J by 3 bases, with 15 bases between them. This CDR3 is 15 amino acids long. Germline-derived CDR1 and CDR2 are WSHSY and SAAADI. CDR3 protein: CASSQVGEFYNEQFF. CDR3 DNA sequence: TGCGCCAGCAGCCAAGTAGGAGAGTTCTACAATGAGCAGTTCTTC.

This clonotype was recorded many times. This chain links TRBV6-5 with TRBJ2-3; 10 nucleotides agree with TRBD2. CDR1 MNHEY and CDR2 SVGAGI come from the germline V gene. The V segment lost 2 bases and the J segment 1 base; nucleotides outside the gene matches: 0. CDR3 length: 15 amino acids. CDR3 nucleotides: TGTGCCAGCAGTTACACTAGCGGGGGCACAGATACGCAGTATTTT. Translated, it gives CASSYTSGGTDTQYF.

This chain uses TRBV29-1 with TRBJ2-7; D is possibly TRBD1 (6 bases). The V gene lost 6 bases and the J gene lost 2 bases, with 11 bases spanning the gap. Germline loops: CDR1 SQVTM, CDR2 ANQGSEA. CDR3 size: 12 residues. This CDR3 reads CSVGWTAYEQYF. The CDR3 DNA reads TGCAGCGTCGGCTGGACAGCCTACGAGCAGTACTTC.

This clonotype was detected ten times or more. The V call is TRBV6-1, the J call TRBJ2-1; 10 bases align to TRBD2. With V trimmed by 5 bases and J by 9 bases, 4 bases remained unmatched. Germline CDR1 and CDR2: MNHNS and SASEGT. The CDR3 extends over 13 amino acids. The CDR3 reads CASSPGLALEQFF. CDR3 sequence (DNA): TGTGCCAGCAGTCCGGGACTAGCGCTTGAGCAGTTCTTC.

The gene calls are TRBV6-6 and TRBJ1-2; the match to TRBD1 covers 7 bases. V lost 2 bases, J lost 6 bases, and 3 bases stayed unmatched. There are 13 residues in the CDR3. Germline values: CDR1 MNHNY, CDR2 SVGAGI (reference sequence). In DNA, the CDR3 is TGTGCCAGCAGTTACCGGGACAGTCATGGCTACACCTTC. It translates to CASSYRDSHGYTF.

This clonotype has more than one count but fewer than ten. The junction does not match germline at one end; this may be a read error. V usage is TRBV6-1 and J usage is TRBJ2-3; 12 bases are a match to TRBD2. Germline loops: CDR1 MNHNS, CDR2 SASEGT. CDR3 length: 15 residues. The CDR3 DNA sequence: TGTGCCAGCAACCGACTAGCGGGAGCGAGAGATACACAGTATTTT. It specifies CASNRLAGARDTQYF.

V is TRBV7-6 and J is TRBJ2-1; 8 positions match TRBD1. CDR3 length equals 13 residues. V trimming: 5 bases; J trimming: 9 bases; junction bases outside the gene matches: 6. CDR1 is SGHVS, CDR2 FNYEAQ, per germline. The CDR3 is CASSRGQESEQFF. CDR3 bases: TGTGCCAGCAGCCGGGGACAGGAGAGTGAGCAGTTCTTC.

This clonotype was counted between two and nine times. CDR3 residues: CASSVTGGGEQAFF. The DNA of the CDR3 is TGTGCCAGCAGCGTTACAGGGGGCGGGGAACAAGCTTTCTTT. This chain links TRBV9 with TRBJ1-1; 9 bases align to TRBD1. The CDR3 is 14 amino acids. The V gene end was trimmed by 2 bases and the J gene end by 9 bases; junction bases not matched to a gene: 8. Per germline, CDR1 SGDLS and CDR2 YYNGEE.

This clonotype was recorded many times. The genes are TRBV11-2 and TRBJ2-5; D may be TRBD1 or TRBD2 (5 bases each). CDR3 length: 13 residues. Trimming removed 4 bases at V and 2 bases at J, with 8 bases between. Germline CDR1 SGHAT, CDR2 FQNNGV. The CDR3 here is CASSSGPQETQYF. In DNA form, the CDR3 reads TGTGCCAGCAGCTCGGGACCACAAGAGACCCAGTACTTC. Filled out from reference TRBV11-2 and TRBJ2-5, the complete variable domain reads EAGVAQSPRYKIIEKRQSVAFWCNPISGHATLYWYQQILGQGPKLLIQFQNNGVVDDSQLPKDRFSAERLKGVDSTLKIQPAKLEDSAVYLCASSSGPQETQYFGPGTRLLVL.

This clonotype was observed a few times. The gene calls are TRBV11-2 and TRBJ2-2; tentatively, D is TRBD1 or TRBD2 (5 bases each). The CDR3 loop spans 14 amino acids. V lost 6 bases and J 13 bases, leaving 21 bases between the germline ends. Germline values: CDR1 SGHAT, CDR2 FQNNGV. The CDR3 spells CASSRGALPGLLFF. The DNA of the CDR3 is TGTGCCAGCAGTCGTGGGGCCCTACCGGGGCTGCTGTTTTTT. The complete variable domain, with remaining parts taken from reference TRBV11-2 and TRBJ2-2, reads EAGVAQSPRYKIIEKRQSVAFWCNPISGHATLYWYQQILGQGPKLLIQFQNNGVVDDSQLPKDRFSAERLKGVDSTLKIQPAKLEDSAVYLCASSRGALPGLLFFGEGSRLTVL.

A few counts support this clonotype. Relative to the germline gene, one junction end is altered; a read error may explain this. This chain connects TRBV3-1 to TRBJ2-1; D ambiguous. This CDR3 spans 13 amino acids. CDR1 is LGHDT, CDR2 YNNKEL, per germline (reference sequence). CDR3 amino acids: CASSQSSHNEQFF. CDR3 nucleotides: TGCGCCAGCAGCCAATCCTCTCACAATGAGCAGTTCTTC.